This T cell receptor beta chain is drawn from a study of cytomegalovirus exposure and HLA in healthy donors. V was shortened by 6 bases and J by 6 bases, with 11 bases between the two germline ends. Germline lookup yields CDR1 MDHEN and CDR2 SYDVKM. CDR3 length: 13 amino acids. Primers: 60 Vbeta forward and 13 Jbeta reverse. The table came from immunoSEQ multiplex PCR; TCRdb's copy has only in-frame clones and leaves some out. The data hold around 140,000 clones, with 78% observed a single time. The sequenced sample consisted of PBMCs. This TCR came from a female donor in good health and CMV-seronegative. The rearrangement uses TRBV28 and TRBJ2-2; D not resolved. In nucleotides, the CDR3 is TGTGCCAGCAGGCCTCTAGTTGCCGGGGAGCTGTTTTTT. It codes for CASRPLVAGELFF.